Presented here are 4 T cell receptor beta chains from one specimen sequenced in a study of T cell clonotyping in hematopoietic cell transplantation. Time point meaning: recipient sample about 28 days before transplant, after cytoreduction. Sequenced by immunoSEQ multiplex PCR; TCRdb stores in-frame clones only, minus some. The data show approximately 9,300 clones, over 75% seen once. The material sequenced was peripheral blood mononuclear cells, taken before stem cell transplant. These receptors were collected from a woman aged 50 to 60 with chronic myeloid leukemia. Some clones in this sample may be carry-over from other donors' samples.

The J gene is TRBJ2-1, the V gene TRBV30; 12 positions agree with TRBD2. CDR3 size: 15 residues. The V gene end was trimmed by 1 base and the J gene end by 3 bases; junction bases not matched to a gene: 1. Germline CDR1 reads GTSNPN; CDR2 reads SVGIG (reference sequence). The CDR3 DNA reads TGTGCCTGGAGTGCACTAGCGGGAGGCTACAATGAGCAGTTCTTC. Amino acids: CAWSALAGGYNEQFF.

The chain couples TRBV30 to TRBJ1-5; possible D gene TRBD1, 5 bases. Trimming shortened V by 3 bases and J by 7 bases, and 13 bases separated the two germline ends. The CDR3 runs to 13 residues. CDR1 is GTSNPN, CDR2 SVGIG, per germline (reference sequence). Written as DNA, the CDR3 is TGTGCCTGGAGCAACGGGGCCCAACAGCCCCAGCATTTT. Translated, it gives CAWSNGAQQPQHF. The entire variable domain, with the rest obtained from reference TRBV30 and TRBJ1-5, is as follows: SQTIHQWPATLVQPVGSPLSLECTVEGTSNPNLYWYRQAAGRGLQLLFYSVGIGQISSEVPQNLSASRPQDRQFILSSKKLLLSDSGFYLCAWSNGAQQPQHFGDGTRLSIL.

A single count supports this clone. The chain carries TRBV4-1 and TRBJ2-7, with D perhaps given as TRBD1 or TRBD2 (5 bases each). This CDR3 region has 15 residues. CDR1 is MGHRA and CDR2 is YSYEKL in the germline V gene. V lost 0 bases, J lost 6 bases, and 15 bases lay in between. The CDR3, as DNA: TGCGCCAGCAGCCAAGACGGGCAGAGGGGCTTCGAGCAGTACTTC. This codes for CASSQDGQRGFEQYF.

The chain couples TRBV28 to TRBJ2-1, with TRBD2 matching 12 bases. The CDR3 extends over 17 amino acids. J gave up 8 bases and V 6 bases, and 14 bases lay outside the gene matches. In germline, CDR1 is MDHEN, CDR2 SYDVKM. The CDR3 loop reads CASSRQTSGRFLHEQFF. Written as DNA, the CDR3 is TGTGCCAGCAGCCGTCAGACTAGCGGGAGATTCTTGCATGAGCAGTTCTTC.